This record looks at one T cell receptor beta chain sequence and its context. This sample is part of a study of graft-versus-host responses after intestinal transplantation. This CDR3 is built from 14 residues. CDR1 and CDR2 (germline): MNHEY, SVGAGI. The V gene end was trimmed by 8 bases and the J gene end by 2 bases; junction bases not matched to a gene: 5. Produced via immunoSEQ multiplex PCR; TCRdb's table is partial and in-frame only. The repertoire consists of about 97,000 clones, with 75% to 95% occurring once and the leading ten covering 15% to 20%. Sequenced material: PBMCs, taken approximately 420 days after intestinal transplant. This clonotype was obtained from a human patient who received an intestinal transplant, so some T cells may come from the graft donor. The chain joins TRBV6-5 to TRBJ2-1; TRBD2 agrees at 8 bases. The CDR3 sequence: CASGAGGTYNEQFF. The CDR3 DNA follows: TGTGCCAGCGGGGCGGGGGGAACCTACAATGAGCAGTTCTTC.